Listed below are T cell receptor beta chains from one sample, sequenced in a study of T cells in Graves' hyperthyroidism and ophthalmopathy. TCRdb recomputed calls from the multiplex PCR reads with MiXCR, one row per CDR3 protein. The table includes fewer than 350,000 distinct CDR3 sequences, about 16% detected once. Sequences were obtained from blood. The receptor source for this set is a woman in her fifties or sixties with Graves' hyperthyroidism that later progressed to Graves' ophthalmopathy. Each CDR3 is given with its conserved first and last residue. The D gene is left open where the match is weak. Rows give clone size only sometimes, using once, few, many, or a class for an expanded clone.

J: TRBJ2-7; V: TRBV3-1; size: .; D: TRBD1; CDR3: CASSHRTGYEQYF; DNA: TGTGCCAGCAGCCATAGGACAGGCTACGAGCAGTACTTC
J: TRBJ1-1; V: TRBV15; size: many; D: TRBD1; CDR3: CATSSDRGLNTEAFF; DNA: TGTGCCACCAGCAGTGACAGGGGACTGAACACTGAAGCTTTCTTT
J: TRBJ2-3; V: TRBV28; size: many; D: TRBD2; CDR3: CASSPRLAGPTDTQYF; DNA: TGTGCCAGCAGCCCCCGACTAGCGGGCCCCACAGATACGCAGTATTTT
J: TRBJ1-2; V: TRBV28; size: few; D: .; CDR3: CASTFPSQGNGYTF; DNA: TGTGCCAGCACCTTTCCAAGTCAGGGGAACGGCTACACCTTC
J: TRBJ1-5; V: TRBV20-1; size: .; D: TRBD1; CDR3: CSARRTDREPQHF; DNA: TGCAGTGCTAGAAGGACAGACAGGGAGCCCCAGCATTTT
J: TRBJ2-1; V: TRBV7-9; size: .; D: .; CDR3: CASSFTWNEQFF; DNA: TGTGCCAGCAGTTTTACTTGGAATGAGCAGTTCTTC
J: TRBJ1-1; V: TRBV28; size: .; D: .; CDR3: CASTPGSVTEAFF; DNA: TGTGCCAGCACCCCCGGGTCGGTTACTGAAGCTTTCTTT
J: TRBJ2-1; V: TRBV6-2/TRBV6-3; size: .; D: .; CDR3: CVSSYSAGGTYNEQFF; DNA: TGTGTCAGCAGTTACTCGGCCGGGGGCACCTACAATGAGCAGTTCTTC
J: TRBJ2-1; V: TRBV6-1; size: many; D: .; CDR3: CASSPRAGRNEQFF; DNA: TGTGCCAGCAGCCCCCGGGCAGGGAGAAATGAGCAGTTCTTC
J: TRBJ2-3; V: TRBV19; size: few; D: .; CDR3: CASSTPTWYSSTDTQYF; DNA: TGTGCCAGTAGTACACCCACCTGGTACTCTAGCACAGATACGCAGTATTTT
J: TRBJ1-1; V: TRBV5-4; size: .; D: .; CDR3: CASSSTGRGTNTEAFF; DNA: TGTGCCAGCAGCTCGACAGGACGAGGGACGAACACTGAAGCTTTCTTT
J: TRBJ2-3; V: TRBV6-1; size: many; D: TRBD2; CDR3: CASSSPQTSGSTDTQYF; DNA: TGTGCCAGCAGCTCCCCCCAGACTAGCGGGAGCACAGATACGCAGTATTTT
J: TRBJ2-1; V: TRBV12-3/TRBV12-4; size: many; D: .; CDR3: CASSFKMAEQFF; DNA: TGTGCCAGCAGTTTCAAGATGGCTGAGCAGTTCTTC
J: TRBJ2-3; V: TRBV19; size: few; D: .; CDR3: CASGREDTQYF; DNA: TGTGCCAGTGGAAGAGAAGATACGCAGTATTTT
J: TRBJ1-1; V: TRBV28; size: many; D: .; CDR3: CASSFSPGLEAFF; DNA: TGTGCCAGCAGTTTTAGTCCTGGCCTTGAAGCTTTCTTT
J: TRBJ2-2; V: TRBV12-3/TRBV12-4; size: many; D: TRBD2; CDR3: CASSLAGGITGELFF; DNA: TGTGCCAGCAGCTTGGCGGGAGGTATCACCGGGGAGCTGTTTTTT
J: TRBJ2-7; V: TRBV20-1; size: many; D: TRBD2; CDR3: CSRSPLAGSYEQYF; DNA: TGCAGTAGATCGCCTCTAGCGGGATCCTACGAGCAGTACTTC
J: TRBJ1-5; V: TRBV27; size: many; D: TRBD1; CDR3: CASRKIDRVNQPQHF; DNA: TGTGCCAGCAGGAAAATAGACAGGGTGAATCAGCCCCAGCATTTT
J: TRBJ2-3; V: TRBV27; size: .; D: TRBD1; CDR3: CASSPQKGGYRTDTQYF; DNA: TGTGCCAGCAGTCCTCAGAAAGGGGGCTATCGCACAGATACGCAGTATTTT
J: TRBJ2-7; V: TRBV4-1; size: .; D: TRBD2; CDR3: CASSQEPSGGLKQYF; DNA: TGCGCCAGCAGCCAAGAACCTAGCGGGGGATTGAAGCAGTACTTC
J: TRBJ2-5; V: TRBV2; size: many; D: .; CDR3: CASSEGRQETQYF; DNA: TGTGCCAGCAGTGAAGGCCGCCAAGAGACCCAGTACTTC
J: TRBJ2-5; V: TRBV24-1; size: many; D: .; CDR3: CATSEPDTYQETQYF; DNA: TGTGCCACCAGTGAACCTGACACATACCAAGAGACCCAGTACTTC
J: TRBJ1-2; V: TRBV7-8; size: few; D: .; CDR3: CASSLGRGINYGHTF; DNA: TGTGCCAGCAGCTTAGGGAGGGGGATTAACTATGGCCACACCTTC
J: TRBJ2-3; V: TRBV2; size: .; D: TRBD2; CDR3: CASLSTSRTDTQYF; DNA: TGTGCCAGCCTCTCGACTAGCCGAACAGATACGCAGTATTTT
J: TRBJ1-4; V: TRBV20-1; size: .; D: .; CDR3: CSARDPGGDEKLFF; DNA: TGCAGTGCTAGAGATCCGGGGGGGGATGAAAAACTGTTTTTT
J: TRBJ2-1; V: TRBV6-1; size: .; D: .; CDR3: CASRAGRSSYNEQFF; DNA: TGTGCCAGCAGGGCCGGTAGGAGCTCCTACAATGAGCAGTTCTTC
J: TRBJ1-1; V: TRBV20-1; size: many; D: .; CDR3: CSARRGSNTEAFF; DNA: TGCAGTGCTAGACGGGGGTCGAACACTGAAGCTTTCTTT
J: TRBJ2-7; V: TRBV2; size: .; D: TRBD1; CDR3: CASEGQGIDEQYF; DNA: TGTGCCAGCGAGGGACAGGGGATAGACGAGCAGTACTTC
J: TRBJ1-4; V: TRBV20-1; size: few; D: .; CDR3: CSASGSVREKLFF; DNA: TGCAGTGCTAGCGGGTCTGTTCGCGAAAAACTGTTTTTT
J: TRBJ2-2; V: TRBV2; size: many; D: .; CDR3: CAIRGFLASNTGELFF; DNA: TGTGCCATCCGCGGGTTCCTAGCGTCGAACACCGGGGAGCTGTTTTTT
J: TRBJ1-1; V: TRBV6-1; size: .; D: .; CDR3: CASTGQGWNTEAFF; DNA: TGTGCCAGTACCGGGCAGGGGTGGAACACTGAAGCTTTCTTT
J: TRBJ2-1; V: TRBV7-9; size: many; D: .; CDR3: CAGRVGEADEQFF; DNA: TGTGCCGGGCGAGTGGGGGAGGCCGATGAGCAGTTCTTC
J: TRBJ1-1; V: TRBV20-1; size: many; D: .; CDR3: CSASSSQANTEAFF; DNA: TGCAGTGCTTCCTCCTCACAAGCGAACACTGAAGCTTTCTTT
J: TRBJ2-5; V: TRBV7-8; size: many; D: .; CDR3: CASSSTHEGEETQYF; DNA: TGTGCCAGCAGCTCGACACATGAGGGAGAAGAGACCCAGTACTTC
J: TRBJ2-1; V: TRBV6-1; size: many; D: .; CDR3: CASTGAPLYNEQFF; DNA: TGTGCCAGCACTGGGGCCCCCCTCTACAATGAGCAGTTCTTC
J: TRBJ1-5; V: TRBV29-1; size: few; D: TRBD1; CDR3: CSVEEGGPNQPQHF; DNA: TGCAGCGTTGAGGAAGGGGGCCCCAATCAGCCCCAGCATTTT
J: TRBJ2-7; V: TRBV3-1; size: many; D: TRBD2; CDR3: CASSQVASGYEQYF; DNA: TGTGCCAGCAGCCAAGTTGCTAGCGGGTACGAGCAGTACTTC
J: TRBJ2-2; V: TRBV20-1; size: many; D: .; CDR3: CSARGGRGSGELFF; DNA: TGCAGTGCTAGAGGGGGGAGAGGCTCCGGGGAGCTGTTTTTT
J: TRBJ2-5; V: TRBV29-1; size: many; D: .; CDR3: CSVASREGTQYF; DNA: TGCAGCGTTGCCAGTCGCGAAGGGACCCAGTACTTC
J: TRBJ2-3; V: TRBV5-1; size: .; D: .; CDR3: CASRPAAGGGPTDTQYF; DNA: TGCGCCAGCCGACCGGCCGCAGGAGGTGGGCCCACAGATACGCAGTATTTT
J: TRBJ2-1; V: TRBV19; size: .; D: .; CDR3: CASSIRFPDNEQFF; DNA: TGTGCCAGTAGTATCAGATTCCCAGACAATGAGCAGTTCTTC
J: TRBJ2-3; V: TRBV7-7; size: many; D: .; CDR3: CASSLIFGSTDTQYF; DNA: TGTGCTAGCAGCTTGATCTTTGGTAGCACAGATACGCAGTATTTT
J: TRBJ1-2; V: TRBV7-9; size: many; D: .; CDR3: CASSQGGQGANYGYTF; DNA: TGTGCCAGCAGTCAAGGGGGACAAGGAGCTAACTATGGCTACACCTTC
J: TRBJ1-1; V: TRBV19; size: .; D: .; CDR3: CASSIDPGPTEAFF; DNA: TGTGCCAGTAGTATTGACCCCGGCCCCACTGAAGCTTTCTTT